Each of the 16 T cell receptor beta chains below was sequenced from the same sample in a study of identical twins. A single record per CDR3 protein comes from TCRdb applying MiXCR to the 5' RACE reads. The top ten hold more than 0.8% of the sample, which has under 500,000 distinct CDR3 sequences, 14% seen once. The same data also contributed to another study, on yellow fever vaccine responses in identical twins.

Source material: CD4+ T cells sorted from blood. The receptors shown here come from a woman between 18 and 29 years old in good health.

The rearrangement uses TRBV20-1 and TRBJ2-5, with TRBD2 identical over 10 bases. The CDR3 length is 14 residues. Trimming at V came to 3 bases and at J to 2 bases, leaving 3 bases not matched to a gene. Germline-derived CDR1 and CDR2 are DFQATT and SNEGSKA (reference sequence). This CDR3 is CSASILAGQETQYF. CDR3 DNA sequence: TGCAGTGCTAGTATACTAGCGGGGCAAGAGACCCAGTACTTC.

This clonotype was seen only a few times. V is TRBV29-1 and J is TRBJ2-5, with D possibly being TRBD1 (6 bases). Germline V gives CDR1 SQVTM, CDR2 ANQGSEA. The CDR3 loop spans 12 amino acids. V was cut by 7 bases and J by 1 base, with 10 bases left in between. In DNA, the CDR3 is TGCAGCGGGGGGCAGTTCCAAGAGACCCAGTACTTC. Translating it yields CSGGQFQETQYF.

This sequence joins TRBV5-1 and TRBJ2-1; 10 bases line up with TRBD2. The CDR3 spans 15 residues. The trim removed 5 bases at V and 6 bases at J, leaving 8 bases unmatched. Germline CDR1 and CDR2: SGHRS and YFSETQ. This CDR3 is CASSYGLADPNEQFF. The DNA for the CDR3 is TGCGCCAGCAGTTACGGACTAGCGGACCCCAATGAGCAGTTCTTC.

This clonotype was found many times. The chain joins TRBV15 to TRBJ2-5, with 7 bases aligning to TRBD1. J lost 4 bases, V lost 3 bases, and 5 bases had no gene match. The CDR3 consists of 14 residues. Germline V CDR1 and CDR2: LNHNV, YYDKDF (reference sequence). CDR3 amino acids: CATSRVGTVETQYF. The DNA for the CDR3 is TGTGCCACCAGCAGGGTTGGGACAGTAGAGACCCAGTACTTC.

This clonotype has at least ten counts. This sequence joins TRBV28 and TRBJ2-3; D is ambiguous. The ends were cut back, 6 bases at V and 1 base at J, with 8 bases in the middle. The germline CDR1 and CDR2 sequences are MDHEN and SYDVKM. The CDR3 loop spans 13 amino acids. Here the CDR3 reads CASSTPGTDTQYF. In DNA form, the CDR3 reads TGTGCCAGCAGCACACCTGGCACAGATACGCAGTATTTT.

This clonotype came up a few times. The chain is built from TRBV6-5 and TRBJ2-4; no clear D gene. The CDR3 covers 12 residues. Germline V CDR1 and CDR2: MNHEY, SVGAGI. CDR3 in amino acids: CATGKAENIQYF. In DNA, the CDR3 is TGTGCTACTGGGAAGGCAGAGAACATTCAGTACTTC.

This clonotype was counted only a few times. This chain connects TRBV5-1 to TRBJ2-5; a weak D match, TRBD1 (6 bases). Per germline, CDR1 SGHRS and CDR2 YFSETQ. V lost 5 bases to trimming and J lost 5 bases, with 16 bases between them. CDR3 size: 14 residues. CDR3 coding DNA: TGCGCCAGCAGGGCTACAGGGTCTGTCGAGACCCAGTACTTC. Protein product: CASRATGSVETQYF. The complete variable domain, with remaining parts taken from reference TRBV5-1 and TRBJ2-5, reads KAGVTQTPRYLIKTRGQQVTLSCSPISGHRSVSWYQQTPGQGLQFLFEYFSETQRNKGNFPGRFSGRQFSNSRSEMNVSTLELGDSALYLCASRATGSVETQYFGPGTRLLVL.

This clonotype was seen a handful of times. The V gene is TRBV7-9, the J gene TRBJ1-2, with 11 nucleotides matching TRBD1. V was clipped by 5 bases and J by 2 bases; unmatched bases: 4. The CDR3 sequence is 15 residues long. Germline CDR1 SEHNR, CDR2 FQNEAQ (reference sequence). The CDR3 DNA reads TGTGCCAGCAGCATAAGGACAGGGGGCAACTATGGCTACACCTTC. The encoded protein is CASSIRTGGNYGYTF. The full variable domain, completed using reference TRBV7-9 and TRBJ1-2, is DTGVSQNPRHKITKRGQNVTFRCDPISEHNRLYWYRQTLGQGPEFLTYFQNEAQLEKSRLLSDRFSAERPKGSFSTLEIQRTEQGDSAMYLCASSIRTGGNYGYTFGSGTRLTVV.

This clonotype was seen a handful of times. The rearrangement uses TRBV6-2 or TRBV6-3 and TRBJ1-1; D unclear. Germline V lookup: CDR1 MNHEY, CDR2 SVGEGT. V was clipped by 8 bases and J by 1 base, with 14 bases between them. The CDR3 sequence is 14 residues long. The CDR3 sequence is CASGLTPGNTEAFF. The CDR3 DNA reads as TGTGCCAGCGGCCTGACTCCTGGGAACACTGAAGCTTTCTTT.

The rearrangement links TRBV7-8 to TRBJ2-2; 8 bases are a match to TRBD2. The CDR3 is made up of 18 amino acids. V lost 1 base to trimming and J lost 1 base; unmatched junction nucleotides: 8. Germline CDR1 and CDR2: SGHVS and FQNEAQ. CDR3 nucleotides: TGTGCCAGCAGCTTAGTTATCTTCGGGGGGGAGAACACCGGGGAGCTGTTTTTT. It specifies CASSLVIFGGENTGELFF.

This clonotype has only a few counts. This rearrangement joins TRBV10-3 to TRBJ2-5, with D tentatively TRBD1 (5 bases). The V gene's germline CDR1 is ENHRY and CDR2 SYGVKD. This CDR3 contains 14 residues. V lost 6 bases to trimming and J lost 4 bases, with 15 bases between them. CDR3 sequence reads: CAIRDPDRGETQYF. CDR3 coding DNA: TGTGCCATCAGGGACCCTGACAGAGGAGAGACCCAGTACTTC.

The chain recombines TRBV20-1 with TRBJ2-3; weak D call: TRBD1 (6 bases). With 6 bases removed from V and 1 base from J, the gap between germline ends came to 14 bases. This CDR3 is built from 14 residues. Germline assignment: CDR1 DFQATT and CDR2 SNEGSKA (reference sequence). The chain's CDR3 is CSAPSAGGTDTQYF. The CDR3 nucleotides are TGCAGTGCCCCTTCGGCAGGGGGCACAGATACGCAGTATTTT.

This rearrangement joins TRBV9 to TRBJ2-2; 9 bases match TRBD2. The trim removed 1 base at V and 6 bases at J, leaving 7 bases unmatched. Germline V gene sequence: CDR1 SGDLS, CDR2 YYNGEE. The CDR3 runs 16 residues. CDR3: CASSVLTAGGPGELFF. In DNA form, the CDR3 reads TGTGCCAGCAGCGTACTCACAGCGGGGGGCCCCGGGGAGCTGTTTTTT. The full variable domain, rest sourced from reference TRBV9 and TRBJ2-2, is DSGVTQTPKHLITATGQRVTLRCSPRSGDLSVYWYQQSLDQGLQFLIQYYNGEERAKGNILERFSAQQFPDLHSELNLSSLELGDSALYFCASSVLTAGGPGELFFGEGSRLTVL.

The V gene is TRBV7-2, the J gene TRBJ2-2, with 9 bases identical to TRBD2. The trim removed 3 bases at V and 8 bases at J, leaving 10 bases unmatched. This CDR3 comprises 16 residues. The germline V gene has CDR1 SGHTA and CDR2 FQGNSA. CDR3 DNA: TGTGCCAGCAGCTTGAGGGGGACTAGCATAATAGGGGAGCTGTTTTTT. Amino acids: CASSLRGTSIIGELFF.

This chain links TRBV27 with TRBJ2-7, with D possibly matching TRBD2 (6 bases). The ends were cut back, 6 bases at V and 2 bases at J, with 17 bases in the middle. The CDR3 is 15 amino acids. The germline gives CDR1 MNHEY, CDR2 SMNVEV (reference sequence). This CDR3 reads CASRRLRDSAYEQYF. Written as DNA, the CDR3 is TGTGCCAGCAGGCGTCTCCGGGACTCAGCCTACGAGCAGTACTTC.

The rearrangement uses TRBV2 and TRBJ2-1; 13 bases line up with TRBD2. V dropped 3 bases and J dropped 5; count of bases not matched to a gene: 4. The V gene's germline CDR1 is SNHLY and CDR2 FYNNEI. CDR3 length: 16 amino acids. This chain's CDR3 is CASSEQLAGGNNEQFF. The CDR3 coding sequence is TGTGCCAGCAGTGAGCAACTAGCGGGAGGGAACAATGAGCAGTTCTTC.